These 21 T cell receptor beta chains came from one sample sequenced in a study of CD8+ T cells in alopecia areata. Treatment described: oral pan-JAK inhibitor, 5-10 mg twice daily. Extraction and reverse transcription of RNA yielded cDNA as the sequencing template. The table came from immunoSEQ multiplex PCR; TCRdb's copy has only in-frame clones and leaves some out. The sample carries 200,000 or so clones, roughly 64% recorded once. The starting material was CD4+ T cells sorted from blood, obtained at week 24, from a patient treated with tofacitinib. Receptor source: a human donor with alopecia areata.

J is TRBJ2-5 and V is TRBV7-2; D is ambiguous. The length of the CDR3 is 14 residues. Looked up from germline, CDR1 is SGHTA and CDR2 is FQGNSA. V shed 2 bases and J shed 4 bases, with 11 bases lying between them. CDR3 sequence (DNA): TGTGCCAGCAGCTTAAATAGTGTCCGAGAGACCCAGTACTTC. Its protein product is CASSLNSVRETQYF.

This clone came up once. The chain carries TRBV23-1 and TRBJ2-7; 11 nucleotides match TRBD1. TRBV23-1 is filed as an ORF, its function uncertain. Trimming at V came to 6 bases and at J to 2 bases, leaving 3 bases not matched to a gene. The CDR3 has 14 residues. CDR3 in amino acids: CASRGDRGTYEQYF. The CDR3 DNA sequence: TGCGCCAGCAGAGGGGACAGGGGGACCTACGAGCAGTACTTC.

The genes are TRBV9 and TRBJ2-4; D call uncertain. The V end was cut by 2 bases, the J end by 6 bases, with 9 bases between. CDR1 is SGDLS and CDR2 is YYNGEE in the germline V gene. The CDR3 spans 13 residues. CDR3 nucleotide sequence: TGTGCCAGCAGCGTTTCCCTAGGAAACATTCAGTACTTC. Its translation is CASSVSLGNIQYF.

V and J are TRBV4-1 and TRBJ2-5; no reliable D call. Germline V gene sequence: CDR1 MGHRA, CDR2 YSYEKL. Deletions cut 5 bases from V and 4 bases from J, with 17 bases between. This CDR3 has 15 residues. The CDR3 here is CASSDFGLSGETQYF. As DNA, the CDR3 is TGCGCCAGCAGCGATTTCGGGCTATCCGGAGAGACCCAGTACTTC.

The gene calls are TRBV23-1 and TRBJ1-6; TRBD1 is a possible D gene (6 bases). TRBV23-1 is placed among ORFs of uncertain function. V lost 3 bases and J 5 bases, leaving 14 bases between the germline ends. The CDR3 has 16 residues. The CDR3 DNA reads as TGCGCCAGCAGTCAGGAAGACAGGCGAGATAATTCACCCCTCCACTTT. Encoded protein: CASSQEDRRDNSPLHF.

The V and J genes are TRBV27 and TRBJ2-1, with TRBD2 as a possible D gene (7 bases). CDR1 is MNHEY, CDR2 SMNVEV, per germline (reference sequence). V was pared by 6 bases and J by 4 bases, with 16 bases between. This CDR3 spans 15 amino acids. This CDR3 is CASRERGASYNEQFF. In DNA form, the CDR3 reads TGTGCCAGCAGGGAACGGGGGGCGTCGTACAATGAGCAGTTCTTC.

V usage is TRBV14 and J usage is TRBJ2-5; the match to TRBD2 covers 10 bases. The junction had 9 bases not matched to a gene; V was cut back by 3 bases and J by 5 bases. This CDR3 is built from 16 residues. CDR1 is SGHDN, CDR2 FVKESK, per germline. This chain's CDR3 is CASSQRGLAIRETQYF. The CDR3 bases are TGTGCCAGCAGCCAGAGGGGACTAGCGATTCGGGAGACCCAGTACTTC.

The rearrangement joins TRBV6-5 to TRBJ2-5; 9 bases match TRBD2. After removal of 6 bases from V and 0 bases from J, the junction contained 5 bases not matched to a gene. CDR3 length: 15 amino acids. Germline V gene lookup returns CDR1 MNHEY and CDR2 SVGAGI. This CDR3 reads CASSPTSGYQETQYF. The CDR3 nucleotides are TGTGCCAGCAGCCCGACTAGCGGCTACCAAGAGACCCAGTACTTC.

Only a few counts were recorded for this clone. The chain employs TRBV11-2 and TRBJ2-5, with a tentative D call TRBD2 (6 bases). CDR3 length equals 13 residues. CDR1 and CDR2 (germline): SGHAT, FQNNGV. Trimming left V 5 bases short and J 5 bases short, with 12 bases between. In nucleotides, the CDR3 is TGTGCCAGCAGCCCGGGAGACGTGGAGACCCAGTACTTC. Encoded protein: CASSPGDVETQYF.

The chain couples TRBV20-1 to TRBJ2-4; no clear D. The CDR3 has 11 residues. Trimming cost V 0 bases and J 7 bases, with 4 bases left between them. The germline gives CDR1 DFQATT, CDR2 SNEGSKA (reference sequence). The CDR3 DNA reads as TGCAGTGCTAGAGATGTGAACATTCAGTACTTC. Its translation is CSARDVNIQYF.

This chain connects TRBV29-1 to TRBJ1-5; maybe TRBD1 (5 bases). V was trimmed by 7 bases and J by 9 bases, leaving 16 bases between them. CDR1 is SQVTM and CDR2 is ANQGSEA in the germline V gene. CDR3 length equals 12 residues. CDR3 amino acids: CSAGGTGGPQHF. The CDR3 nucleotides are TGCAGCGCTGGGGGTACCGGGGGGCCCCAGCATTTT.

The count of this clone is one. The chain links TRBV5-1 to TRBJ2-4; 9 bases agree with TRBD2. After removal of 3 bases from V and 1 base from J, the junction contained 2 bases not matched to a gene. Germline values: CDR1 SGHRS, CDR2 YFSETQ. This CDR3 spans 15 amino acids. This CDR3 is CASSSGLAAKNIQYF. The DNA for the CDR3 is TGCGCCAGCAGCTCCGGACTAGCGGCCAAAAACATTCAGTACTTC.

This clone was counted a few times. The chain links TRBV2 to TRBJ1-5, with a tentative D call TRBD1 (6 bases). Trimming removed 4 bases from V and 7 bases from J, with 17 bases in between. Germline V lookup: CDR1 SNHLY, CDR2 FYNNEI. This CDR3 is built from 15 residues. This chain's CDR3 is CASSALRDIGQPQHF. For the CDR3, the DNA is TGTGCCAGCAGTGCCCTGAGGGACATAGGGCAGCCCCAGCATTTT.

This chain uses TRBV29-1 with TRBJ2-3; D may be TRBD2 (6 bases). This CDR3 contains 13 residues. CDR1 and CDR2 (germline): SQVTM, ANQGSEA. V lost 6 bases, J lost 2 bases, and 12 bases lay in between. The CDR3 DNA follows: TGCAGCGTCGCTAGGGACTCCACAGATACGCAGTATTTT. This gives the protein CSVARDSTDTQYF.

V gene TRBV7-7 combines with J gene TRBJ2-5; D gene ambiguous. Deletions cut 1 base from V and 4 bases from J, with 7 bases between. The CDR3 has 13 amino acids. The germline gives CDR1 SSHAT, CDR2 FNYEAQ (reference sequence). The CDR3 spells CASSLEGSETQYF. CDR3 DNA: TGTGCCAGCAGCTTAGAAGGATCAGAGACCCAGTACTTC.

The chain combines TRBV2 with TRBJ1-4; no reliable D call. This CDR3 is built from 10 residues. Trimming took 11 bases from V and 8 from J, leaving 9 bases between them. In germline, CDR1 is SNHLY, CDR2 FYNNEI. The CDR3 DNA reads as TGTGCCCACAAGGGAGAAAAACTGTTTTTT. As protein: CAHKGEKLFF.

CDR3 in amino acids: CASSLVSGTEQFF. DNA of the CDR3: TGTGCCAGCAGCTTGGTCAGCGGGACGGAGCAGTTCTTC. The rearrangement links TRBV7-9 to TRBJ2-1, with 7 bases identical to TRBD2. This CDR3 comprises 13 residues. The germline CDR1 and CDR2 sequences are SEHNR and FQNEAQ (reference sequence). J gave up 10 bases and V 3 bases, and 6 bases lay outside the gene matches.

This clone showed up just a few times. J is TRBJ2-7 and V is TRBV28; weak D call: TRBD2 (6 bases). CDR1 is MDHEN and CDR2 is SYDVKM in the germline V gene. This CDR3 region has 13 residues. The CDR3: CASAGNNVYEQYF. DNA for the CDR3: TGTGCAAGCGCGGGAAACAATGTCTACGAGCAGTACTTC.

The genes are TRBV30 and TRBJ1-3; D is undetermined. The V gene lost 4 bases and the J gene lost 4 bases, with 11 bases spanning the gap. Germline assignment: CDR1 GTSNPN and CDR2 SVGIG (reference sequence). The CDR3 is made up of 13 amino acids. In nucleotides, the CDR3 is TGTGCCTGGATTATTTCGGGGGGAAACACCATATATTTT. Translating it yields CAWIISGGNTIYF.

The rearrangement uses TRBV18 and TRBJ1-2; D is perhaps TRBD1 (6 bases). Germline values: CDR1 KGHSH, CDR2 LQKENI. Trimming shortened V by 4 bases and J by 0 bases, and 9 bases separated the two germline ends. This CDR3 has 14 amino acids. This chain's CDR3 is CASSLRDTNYGYTF. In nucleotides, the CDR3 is TGTGCCAGCTCACTGCGGGACACTAACTATGGCTACACCTTC. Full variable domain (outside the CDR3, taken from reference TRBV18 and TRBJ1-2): NAGVMQNPRHLVRRRGQEARLRCSPMKGHSHVYWYRQLPEEGLKFMVYLQKENIIDESGMPKERFSAEFPKEGPSILRIQQVVRGDSAAYFCASSLRDTNYGYTFGSGTRLTVV.

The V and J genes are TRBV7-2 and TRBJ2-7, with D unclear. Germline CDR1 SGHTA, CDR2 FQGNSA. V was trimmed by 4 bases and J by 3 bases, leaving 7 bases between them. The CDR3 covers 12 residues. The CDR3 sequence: CASSSLHYEQYF. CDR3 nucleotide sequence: TGTGCCAGCAGCTCCCTTCACTACGAGCAGTACTTC.